Listed below are T cell receptor beta chains from one sample, sequenced in a study of T cell repertoires in cytomegalovirus infection. TCRdb re-analysed the reads in MiXCR, keeping a single row per CDR3 protein. The sample shows fewer than 900,000 distinct CDR3 sequences, just under 30% of them seen only once. These receptors' antigens are unknown. The sample was cultured CD8+ T cells from PBMCs, taken from culture after CMV antigen stimulation. The source is a human donor in good health (CMV status not recorded). Some clones in this sample may be carry-over from other donors' samples. The CDR3 runs from the conserved cysteine through the conserved F or W. Fields, in order: D gene, J gene, V gene, clone size, CDR3 protein, CDR3 DNA. D genes are given only for firm matches. Expanded clones are given a class, and other clones once, few, many or no size at all.

>TRBD1|TRBJ1-5|TRBV7-6|many
CASSLEGGQVRNQPQHF
TGTGCCAGCAGCTTAGAGGGGGGACAGGTACGCAATCAGCCCCAGCATTTT
>TRBD2|TRBJ2-1|TRBV28|NA
CASRIAGGWNEQFF
TGTGCCAGCAGGATAGCGGGGGGTTGGAATGAGCAGTTCTTC
>NA|TRBJ2-1|TRBV7-8|few
CASSHLGGGGLYNEQFF
TGTGCCAGCAGCCACCTAGGAGGGGGGGGGCTCTACAATGAGCAGTTCTTC
>NA|TRBJ1-1|TRBV25-1|NA
CASSEMVGMNTEAFF
TGTGCCAGCAGCGAAATGGTGGGTATGAACACTGAAGCTTTCTTT
>NA|TRBJ2-1|TRBV6-1|NA
CASSEGQYLIYNEQFF
TGTGCCAGCAGTGAAGGACAGTATTTAATCTACAATGAGCAGTTCTTC
>TRBD1|TRBJ1-3|TRBV25-1|NA
CASSGPRTGGGNTIYF
TGTGCCAGCAGTGGACCTCGGACAGGGGGCGGAAACACCATATATTTT
>NA|TRBJ2-7|TRBV7-6|few
CASSVGVGQDYEQYF
TGTGCCAGCAGCGTCGGCGTGGGACAAGACTACGAGCAGTACTTC
>NA|TRBJ2-1|TRBV7-9|NA
CASSSAGHSNEQFF
TGTGCCAGCAGCTCTGCGGGCCACAGCAATGAGCAGTTCTTC
>NA|TRBJ1-1|TRBV7-9|NA
CASSLAEQEWTEAFF
TGTGCCAGCAGCTTAGCGGAACAAGAATGGACTGAAGCTTTCTTT
>TRBD1|TRBJ1-3|TRBV7-9|NA
CASSSNQPGQGLLPGNTIYF
TGTGCCAGCAGCTCCAACCAGCCGGGACAGGGGCTTCTTCCTGGAAACACCATATATTTT
>NA|TRBJ2-5|TRBV27|few
CASSRGARETQYF
TGTGCCAGCAGCCGGGGGGCCAGGGAGACCCAGTACTTC
>TRBD2|TRBJ2-3|TRBV2|NA
CASREAGGSDTQYF
TGTGCCAGCAGGGAAGCGGGGGGCTCGGATACGCAGTATTTT
>TRBD1|TRBJ2-6|TRBV4-3|few
CASSQTGSGPGANVLTF
TGCGCCAGCAGCCAGACAGGGTCGGGACCTGGGGCCAACGTCCTGACTTTC
>NA|TRBJ2-2|TRBV4-3|NA
CASSQHPMAGGELFF
TGCGCCAGCAGCCAGCACCCAATGGCAGGGGGGGAGCTGTTTTTT
>TRBD1|TRBJ1-1|TRBV7-9|few
CASSLETGGTEAFF
TGTGCCAGCAGCTTGGAGACAGGGGGAACTGAAGCTTTCTTT
>TRBD1|TRBJ2-1|TRBV2|NA
CASSGGTGGNEQFF
TGTGCCAGCAGTGGTGGGACAGGGGGCAATGAGCAGTTCTTC
>NA|TRBJ2-6|TRBV6-2/TRBV6-3|few
CASSSRQSGANVLTF
TGTGCCAGCAGTTCCCGACAGTCTGGGGCCAACGTCCTGACTTTC
>NA|TRBJ2-2|TRBV12-5|NA
CASGDFGRGLYTGELFF
TGTGCTAGTGGCGACTTCGGCAGGGGACTTTACACCGGGGAGCTGTTTTTT
>NA|TRBJ1-1|TRBV27|NA
CASSLYAGTDTEAFF
TGTGCCAGCAGTTTATACGCAGGTACAGACACTGAAGCTTTCTTT
>NA|TRBJ1-5|TRBV11-2|few
CASSTGLYSNQPQHF
TGTGCCAGCAGCACGGGCCTCTATAGCAATCAGCCCCAGCATTTT
>NA|TRBJ2-5|TRBV6-1|few
CASNPNEGFQIGETQYF
TGTGCCAGCAACCCAAATGAAGGGTTTCAAATTGGGGAGACCCAGTACTTC
>NA|TRBJ1-2|TRBV27|NA
CASSDPSRYGYTF
TGTGCCAGCAGTGACCCGTCCCGCTATGGCTACACCTTC
>TRBD1|TRBJ2-3|TRBV29-1|NA
CSVLGTGFLTDTQYF
TGCAGCGTACTCGGGACAGGGTTCCTCACAGATACGCAGTATTTT
>NA|TRBJ1-1|TRBV14|NA
CASSVRTVSEAFF
TGTGCCAGCAGCGTCCGGACAGTGTCTGAAGCTTTCTTT
>NA|TRBJ2-3|TRBV27|few
CASSLYKSDTQYF
TGTGCCAGCAGTTTATACAAATCAGATACGCAGTATTTT
>TRBD2|TRBJ2-5|TRBV7-3|once
CASSLNGGAFETQYF
TGTGCCAGCAGCTTAAACGGGGGGGCCTTTGAGACCCAGTACTTC
>TRBD1|TRBJ1-3|TRBV11-2|NA
CASSLSRGTGSGNTIYF
TGTGCCAGCAGCTTATCCCGGGGGACAGGGTCTGGAAACACCATATATTTT
>NA|TRBJ1-1|TRBV6-8|few
CASSYSGHPTEAFF
TGTGCCAGCAGTTACTCCGGACACCCCACTGAAGCTTTCTTT
>NA|TRBJ2-1|TRBV7-2|many
CASSLIGKSSYNEQFF
TGTGCCAGCAGCTTGATTGGGAAGAGCTCCTACAATGAGCAGTTCTTC
>NA|TRBJ2-5|TRBV7-8|many
CASSLRTAPAGAQYF
TGTGCCAGCAGCTTGCGCACAGCCCCCGCAGGGGCCCAGTACTTC
>NA|TRBJ1-1|TRBV27|NA
CATSPSGGRRYTEAFF
TGTGCCACATCACCCTCGGGCGGCCGGAGATACACTGAAGCTTTCTTT
>NA|TRBJ1-5|TRBV6-1|many
CASSTTGAPQPQHF
TGTGCCAGCAGTACCACGGGGGCCCCCCAGCCCCAGCATTTT
>TRBD1|TRBJ2-2|TRBV28|once
CASSTQGAELDTGELFF
TGTGCCAGCAGTACACAGGGGGCTGAATTAGACACCGGGGAGCTGTTTTTT
>TRBD1|TRBJ1-1|TRBV7-3|NA
CASRAQGAATEAFF
TGTGCCAGCAGAGCCCAGGGGGCGGCCACTGAAGCTTTCTTT
>NA|TRBJ2-5|TRBV4-3|few
CASSQDLANSQETQYF
TGCGCCAGCAGCCAAGACCTAGCTAACTCCCAAGAGACCCAGTACTTC
>TRBD1|TRBJ1-4|TRBV7-9|few
CASSLTGTGVFAGEKLFF
TGTGCCAGCAGCCTCACCGGGACAGGGGTTTTTGCGGGAGAAAAACTGTTTTTT
>NA|TRBJ2-3|TRBV27|NA
CASSSPTDSSTDTQYF
TGTGCCAGCAGTTCCCCGACAGACTCTAGCACAGATACGCAGTATTTT
>NA|TRBJ1-1|TRBV4-2|NA
CASSQVSRGNTEAFF
TGTGCCAGCAGCCAAGTCTCCAGGGGAAACACTGAAGCTTTCTTT
>TRBD1|TRBJ2-6|TRBV14|few
CASSPRTGTGANVLTF
TGTGCCAGCAGCCCAAGGACAGGAACTGGGGCCAACGTCCTGACTTTC
>NA|TRBJ1-2|TRBV9|few
CASSVEGTRYGYTF
TGTGCCAGCAGCGTTGAAGGGACGCGGTATGGCTACACCTTC
>TRBD1|TRBJ1-1|TRBV6-1|many
CASSEWGQGNTEAFF
TGTGCCAGCAGTGAGTGGGGACAGGGGAACACTGAAGCTTTCTTT
>NA|TRBJ1-2|TRBV12-3/TRBV12-4|NA
CASSLAWGGGYTF
TGTGCCAGCAGTTTAGCATGGGGCGGTGGCTACACCTTC
>NA|TRBJ1-2|TRBV19|few
CASWDITNYGYTF
TGTGCCAGCTGGGACATAACAAACTATGGCTACACCTTC
>NA|TRBJ2-1|TRBV2|few
CASSAVGDIYSYNEQFF
TGTGCCAGCAGTGCTGTCGGAGACATCTACTCCTACAATGAGCAGTTCTTC
>TRBD1|TRBJ1-4|TRBV4-3|many
CASSQGDRGGEKLFF
TGCGCCAGCAGCCAAGGGGACAGGGGGGGCGAAAAACTGTTTTTT
>TRBD2|TRBJ2-3|TRBV4-1|NA
CASSQVSEIRTSGGPTDTQYF
TGCGCCAGCAGCCAAGTTTCCGAGATTAGGACTAGCGGGGGGCCCACAGATACGCAGTATTTT
>NA|TRBJ2-2|TRBV4-1|NA
CASSQFRQPTGELFF
TGCGCCAGCAGCCAATTCCGACAGCCCACCGGGGAGCTGTTTTTT
>NA|TRBJ2-2|TRBV27|NA
CASSFSGLTGELFF
TGTGCCAGCAGTTTTTCGGGGTTGACCGGGGAGCTGTTTTTT
>NA|TRBJ2-1|TRBV7-3|NA
CASSLGHNGGVCDEQFF
TGTGCCAGCAGCTTAGGGCATAACGGCGGGGTTTGTGATGAGCAGTTCTTC
>NA|TRBJ1-2|TRBV3-1|few
CASSQMTDRYGYTF
TGTGCCAGCAGCCAAATGACAGATAGATATGGCTACACCTTC
>NA|TRBJ1-4|TRBV7-8|many
CASSLGAGTDPSWEKLFF
TGTGCCAGCAGCTTAGGAGCGGGGACCGATCCCTCTTGGGAAAAACTGTTTTTT
>NA|TRBJ2-1|TRBV19|NA
CASSITSFPEQFF
TGTGCCAGTAGTATTACTAGCTTCCCTGAGCAGTTCTTC
>TRBD1|TRBJ1-2|TRBV14|NA
CASGTGKKVYTF
TGTGCCAGCGGGACAGGGAAAAAGGTCTACACCTTC